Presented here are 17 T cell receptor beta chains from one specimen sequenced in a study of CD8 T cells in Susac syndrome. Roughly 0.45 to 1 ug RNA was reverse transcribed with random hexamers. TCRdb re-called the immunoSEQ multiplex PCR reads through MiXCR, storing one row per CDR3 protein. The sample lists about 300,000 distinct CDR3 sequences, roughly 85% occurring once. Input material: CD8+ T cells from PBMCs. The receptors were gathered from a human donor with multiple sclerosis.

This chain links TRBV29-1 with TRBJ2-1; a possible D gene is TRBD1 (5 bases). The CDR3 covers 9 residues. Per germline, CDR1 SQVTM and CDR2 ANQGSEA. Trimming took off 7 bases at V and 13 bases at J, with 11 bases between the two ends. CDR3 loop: CSEGQDQFF. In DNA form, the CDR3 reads TGCAGCGAAGGACAAGACCAGTTCTTC.

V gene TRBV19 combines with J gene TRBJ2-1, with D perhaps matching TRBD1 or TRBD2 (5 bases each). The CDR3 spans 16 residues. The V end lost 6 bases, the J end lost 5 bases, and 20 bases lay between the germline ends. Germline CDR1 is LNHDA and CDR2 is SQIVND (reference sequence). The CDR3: CASRGLGTDTHNEQFF. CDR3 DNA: TGTGCCAGTAGGGGATTAGGGACCGACACCCACAATGAGCAGTTCTTC.

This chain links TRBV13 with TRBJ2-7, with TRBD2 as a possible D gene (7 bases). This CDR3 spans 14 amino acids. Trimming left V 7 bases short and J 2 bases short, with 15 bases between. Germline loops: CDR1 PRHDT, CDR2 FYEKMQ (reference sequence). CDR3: CASTPRGGPYEQYF. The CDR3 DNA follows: TGTGCCAGCACTCCAAGGGGGGGACCCTACGAGCAGTACTTC.

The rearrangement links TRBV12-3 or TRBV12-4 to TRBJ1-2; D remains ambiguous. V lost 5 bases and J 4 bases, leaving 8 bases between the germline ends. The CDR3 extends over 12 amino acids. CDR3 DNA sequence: TGTGCCAGCAGTCCCAGCCCCTATGGCTACACCTTC. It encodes CASSPSPYGYTF.

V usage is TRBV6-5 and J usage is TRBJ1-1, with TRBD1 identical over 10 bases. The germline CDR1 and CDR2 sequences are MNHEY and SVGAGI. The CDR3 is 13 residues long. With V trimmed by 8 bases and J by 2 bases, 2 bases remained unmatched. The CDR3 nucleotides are TGTGCCAGCGAGACAGGGGGCAACACTGAAGCTTTCTTT. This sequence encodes CASETGGNTEAFF.

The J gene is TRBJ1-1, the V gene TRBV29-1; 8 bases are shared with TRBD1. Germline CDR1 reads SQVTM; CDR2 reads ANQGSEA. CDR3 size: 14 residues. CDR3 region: CRADSDRGNTEAFF. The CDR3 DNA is TGCAGAGCTGACTCAGACAGGGGGAACACTGAAGCTTTCTTT.

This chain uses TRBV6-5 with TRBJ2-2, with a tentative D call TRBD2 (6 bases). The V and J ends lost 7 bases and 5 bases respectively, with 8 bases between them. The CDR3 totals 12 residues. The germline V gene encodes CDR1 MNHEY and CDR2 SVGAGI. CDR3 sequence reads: CASMAGTGELFF. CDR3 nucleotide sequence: TGTGCCAGCATGGCGGGGACCGGGGAGCTGTTTTTT.

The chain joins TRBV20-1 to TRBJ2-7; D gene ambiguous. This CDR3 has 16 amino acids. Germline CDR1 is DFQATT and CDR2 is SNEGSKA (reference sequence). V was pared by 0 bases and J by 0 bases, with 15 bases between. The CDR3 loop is CSARDRSESPSYEQYF. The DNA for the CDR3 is TGCAGTGCTAGAGATCGCAGCGAATCCCCCTCCTACGAGCAGTACTTC.

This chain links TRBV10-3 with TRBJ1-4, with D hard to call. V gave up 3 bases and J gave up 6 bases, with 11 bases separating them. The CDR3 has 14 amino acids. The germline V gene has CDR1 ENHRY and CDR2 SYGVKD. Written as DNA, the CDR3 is TGTGCCATCAGTGATTCTTTAGGATATGAAAAACTGTTTTTT. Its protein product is CAISDSLGYEKLFF.

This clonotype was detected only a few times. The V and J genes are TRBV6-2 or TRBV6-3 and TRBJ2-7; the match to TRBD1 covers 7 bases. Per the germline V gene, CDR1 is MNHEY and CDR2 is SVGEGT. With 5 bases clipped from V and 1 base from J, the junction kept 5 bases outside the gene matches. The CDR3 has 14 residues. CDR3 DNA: TGTGCCAGCAGTCCCGGGACAGAATCCTACGAGCAGTACTTC. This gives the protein CASSPGTESYEQYF.

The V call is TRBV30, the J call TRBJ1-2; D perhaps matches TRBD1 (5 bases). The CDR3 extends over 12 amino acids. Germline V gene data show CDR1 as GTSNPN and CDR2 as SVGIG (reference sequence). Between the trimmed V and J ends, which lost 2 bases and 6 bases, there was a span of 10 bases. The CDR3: CAWSPEGNGYTF. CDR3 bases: TGTGCCTGGAGTCCGGAGGGGAATGGCTACACCTTC.

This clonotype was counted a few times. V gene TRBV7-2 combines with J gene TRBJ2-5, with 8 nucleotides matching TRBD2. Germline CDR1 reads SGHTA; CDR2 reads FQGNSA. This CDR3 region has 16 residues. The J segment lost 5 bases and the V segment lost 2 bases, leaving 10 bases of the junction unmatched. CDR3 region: CASSLFYLGTRETQYF. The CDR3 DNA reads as TGTGCCAGCAGCTTATTCTACCTCGGGACTAGGGAGACCCAGTACTTC.

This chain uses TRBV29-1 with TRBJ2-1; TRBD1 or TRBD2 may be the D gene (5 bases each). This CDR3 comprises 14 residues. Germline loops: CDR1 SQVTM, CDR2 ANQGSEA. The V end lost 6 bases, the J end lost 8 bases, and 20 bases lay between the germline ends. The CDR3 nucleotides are TGCAGCGTCGCCGGGGCTCACCGGGTCGATGAGCAGTTCTTC. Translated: CSVAGAHRVDEQFF.

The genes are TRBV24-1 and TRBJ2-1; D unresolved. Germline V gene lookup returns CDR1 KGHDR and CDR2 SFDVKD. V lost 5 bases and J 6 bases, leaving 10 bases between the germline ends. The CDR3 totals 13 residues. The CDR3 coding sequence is TGTGCCACCAGTGTCGATTCAGTCAATGAGCAGTTCTTC. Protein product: CATSVDSVNEQFF.

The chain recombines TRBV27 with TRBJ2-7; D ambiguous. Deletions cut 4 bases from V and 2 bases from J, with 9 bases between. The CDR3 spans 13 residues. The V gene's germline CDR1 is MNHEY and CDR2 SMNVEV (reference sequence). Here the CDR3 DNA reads TGTGCCAGCAGTTCCGCAGTCCCCTACGAGCAGTACTTC. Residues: CASSSAVPYEQYF.

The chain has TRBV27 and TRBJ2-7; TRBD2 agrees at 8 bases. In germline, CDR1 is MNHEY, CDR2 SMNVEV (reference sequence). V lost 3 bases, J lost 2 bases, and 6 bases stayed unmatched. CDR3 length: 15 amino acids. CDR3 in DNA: TGTGCCAGCAGTTTGATCAGCGGGGGTGCCTACGAGCAGTACTTC. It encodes CASSLISGGAYEQYF.

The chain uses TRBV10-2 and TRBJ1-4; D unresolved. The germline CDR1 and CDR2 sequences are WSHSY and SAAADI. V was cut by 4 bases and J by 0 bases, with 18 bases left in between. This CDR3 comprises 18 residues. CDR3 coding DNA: TGCGCCAGCAGTGGGCGGGATCTAACAACCGCAACTAATGAAAAACTGTTTTTT. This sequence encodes CASSGRDLTTATNEKLFF.